This T cell receptor beta chain originates from a study of blood T cell repertoires in COVID-19. The count of this clone is one. The repertoire was sequenced with immunoSEQ multiplex PCR; TCRdb's copy has only in-frame clones and lacks some. The data contain over 130,000 clones, 84% of them singletons. Membership in each cohort depended on participant-reported clinical history. Germline loops: CDR1 MDHEN, CDR2 SYDVKM. The CDR3 totals 14 residues. V was clipped by 1 base and J by 7 bases, with 13 bases between them. Input material: PBMCs or T cells enriched from blood (not recorded which). This clonotype originated in a young woman who had been exposed to COVID-19. V is TRBV28 and J is TRBJ1-1; D not resolved. This chain's CDR3 is CASSLSGGYGEAFF. CDR3 in DNA: TGTGCCAGCAGTTTATCGGGAGGGTACGGTGAAGCTTTCTTT.